This T cell receptor beta chain was obtained from a study of cytomegalovirus exposure and HLA in healthy donors. About the research overall: Genetic ancestry analysis placed about 80% of the 410 or so donors that were genotyped in the Caucasian-associated cluster. General study findings and limits: Follow-up analysis later connected one missense variant in DCLRE1C with trimming of TCR beta V- and J-genes.

Notes on this clone: What it binds is unknown.

13 Jbeta primers and 60 Vbeta primers were used for the PCR. TCRdb keeps only in-frame clones here, not all; method: immunoSEQ multiplex PCR. Among 50,000 to 65,000 clones listed, around 75% were seen once. The V gene lost 4 bases and the J gene lost 2 bases, with 18 bases spanning the gap. Per germline, CDR1 SGHDN and CDR2 FVKESK. This CDR3 comprises 16 residues. This TCR was recovered from a man in his fifties or sixties in good health and CMV-seropositive. This chain connects TRBV14 to TRBJ2-7; tentative D call: TRBD1 (6 bases). Source material: PBMCs. The CDR3 nucleotides read TGTGCCAGCAGCCCCCTGTCTCAGGGGCGTACCTACGAGCAGTACTTC. It translates to CASSPLSQGRTYEQYF. Complete variable domain (other parts from reference TRBV14 and TRBJ2-7): EAGVTQFPSHSVIEKGQTVTLRCDPISGHDNLYWYRRVMGKEIKFLLHFVKESKQDESGMPNNRFLAERTGGTYSTLKVQPAELEDSGVYFCASSPLSQGRTYEQYFGPGTRLTVT.